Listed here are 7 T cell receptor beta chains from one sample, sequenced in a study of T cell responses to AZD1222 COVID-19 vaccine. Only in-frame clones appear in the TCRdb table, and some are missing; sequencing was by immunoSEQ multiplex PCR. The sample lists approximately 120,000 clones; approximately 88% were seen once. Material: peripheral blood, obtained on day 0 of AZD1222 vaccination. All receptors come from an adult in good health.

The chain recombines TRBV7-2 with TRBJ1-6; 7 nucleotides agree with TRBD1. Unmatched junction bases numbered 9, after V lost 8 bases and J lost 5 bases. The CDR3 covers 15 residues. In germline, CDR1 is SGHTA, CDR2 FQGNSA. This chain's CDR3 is CASGVLQGDNSPLHF. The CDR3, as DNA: TGTGCCAGCGGCGTGCTTCAGGGGGATAATTCACCCCTCCACTTT.

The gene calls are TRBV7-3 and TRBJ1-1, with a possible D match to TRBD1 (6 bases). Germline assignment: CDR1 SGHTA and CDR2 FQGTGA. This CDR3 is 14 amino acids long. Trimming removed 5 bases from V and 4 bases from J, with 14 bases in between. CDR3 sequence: CASSLRGGITEAFF. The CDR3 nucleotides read TGTGCCAGCAGCCTGAGGGGGGGAATCACTGAAGCTTTCTTT.

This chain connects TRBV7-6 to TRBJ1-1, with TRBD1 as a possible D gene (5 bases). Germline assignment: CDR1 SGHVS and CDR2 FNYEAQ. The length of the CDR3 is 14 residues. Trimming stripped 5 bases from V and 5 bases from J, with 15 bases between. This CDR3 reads CASSGRGGVTEAFF. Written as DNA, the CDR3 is TGTGCCAGCAGCGGCCGGGGGGGAGTGACTGAAGCTTTCTTT.

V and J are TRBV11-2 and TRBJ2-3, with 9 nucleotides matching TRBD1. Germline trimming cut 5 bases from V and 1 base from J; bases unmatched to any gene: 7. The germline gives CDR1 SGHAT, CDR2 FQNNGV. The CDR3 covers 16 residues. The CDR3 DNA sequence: TGTGCCAGCAGCCCGGGACAGGGAATGGGCACAGATACGCAGTATTTT. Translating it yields CASSPGQGMGTDTQYF.

CDR3 protein: CASSESGSILRAGELFF. As DNA, the CDR3 is TGTGCCAGCAGCGAGAGCGGGAGCATATTAAGGGCCGGGGAGCTGTTTTTT. The chain uses TRBV9 and TRBJ2-2, with 8 bases aligning to TRBD2. V was pared by 3 bases and J by 6 bases, with 13 bases of the junction left unmatched. Per germline, CDR1 SGDLS and CDR2 YYNGEE. The CDR3 runs 17 residues.

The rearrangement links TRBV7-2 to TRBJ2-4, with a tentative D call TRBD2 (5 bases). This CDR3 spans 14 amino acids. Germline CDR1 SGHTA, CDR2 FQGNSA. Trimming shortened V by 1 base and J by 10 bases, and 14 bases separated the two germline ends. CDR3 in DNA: TGTGCCAGCAGCTTAGGTCAGCCCCCGGGGATTCAGTACTTC. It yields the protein CASSLGQPPGIQYF.

In DNA, the CDR3 is TGCGCCAGCTCCGAGGGCCAGGTTGGATATAGCAATCAGCCCCAGCATTTT. This codes for CASSEGQVGYSNQPQHF. V is TRBV5-1 and J is TRBJ1-5; no clear D gene. V was shortened by 7 bases and J by 0 bases, with 20 bases between the two germline ends. CDR1 and CDR2 (germline): SGHRS, YFSETQ. The CDR3 loop spans 17 amino acids.